This T cell receptor beta chain came from a study of cytomegalovirus exposure and HLA in healthy donors. Study-wide findings and caveats: TCR beta chain V- and J-gene trimming was linked, in a later analysis, to a missense variant in DCLRE1C.

A note on this clone: Its specificity is not known.

Trimming stripped 5 bases from V and 0 bases from J, with 13 bases between. The CDR3 consists of 15 residues. Germline CDR1 reads SEHNR; CDR2 reads FQNEAQ (reference sequence). Primers: 60 Vbeta forward and 13 Jbeta reverse. The data were produced by immunoSEQ multiplex PCR, yet TCRdb's version contains in-frame clones alone and is incomplete. The repertoire consists of about 59,000 clones, with roughly four fifths occurring once and the leading ten covering around 1.7%. Input material: PBMCs. This receptor was taken from a middle-aged man in good health and CMV-seronegative. The V and J genes are TRBV7-9 and TRBJ1-2, with D possibly TRBD1 on 6 matching bases. CDR3 sequence (DNA): TGTGCCAGCAGCCTATACAGGGAAACTAACTATGGCTACACCTTC. This sequence encodes CASSLYRETNYGYTF.